These 17 T cell receptor beta chains share one sample of origin, sequenced in a study of T cell repertoires in cytomegalovirus infection. MiXCR, run by TCRdb on the reads, gives a single entry per CDR3 protein. The sample lists fewer than 250,000 distinct CDR3 sequences, around 12% seen once, with 1.5% to 2% in the top ten. The specimen was PBMCs. Receptors were obtained from a human donor in good health (CMV status not recorded). Some clones in this sample may be carry-over from other donors' samples.

This clonotype has only a few counts. J is TRBJ2-2 and V is TRBV5-6, with 8 bases aligning to TRBD2. Germline loops: CDR1 SGHDT, CDR2 YYEEEE. This CDR3 spans 15 amino acids. V lost 4 bases and J lost 4; bases outside the gene matches: 6. The CDR3 DNA sequence: TGTGCCAGCAGCAGAGCGGGAGAGGTCACCGGGGAGCTGTTTTTT. Residues: CASSRAGEVTGELFF.

This clonotype appeared many times. J is TRBJ2-2 and V is TRBV11-2; D not certain. CDR3 length equals 13 residues. Per germline, CDR1 SGHAT and CDR2 FQNNGV. The germline V and J ends were trimmed by 6 bases and 8 bases, with 13 bases remaining between them. The CDR3 nucleotides read TGTGCCAGCAGTGAGTTGTCAGCGGGGGAGCTGTTTTTT. It translates to CASSELSAGELFF.

This clonotype was seen repeatedly, ten times or more. The J gene is TRBJ2-1, the V gene TRBV28, with D perhaps given as TRBD1 or TRBD2 (5 bases each). The germline CDR1 and CDR2 sequences are MDHEN and SYDVKM. Trimming shortened V by 4 bases and J by 2 bases, and 12 bases separated the two germline ends. The CDR3 loop spans 15 amino acids. CDR3 coding DNA: TGTGCCAGCAGTTGGGGGACGGATACCTACAATGAGCAGTTCTTC. Encoded protein: CASSWGTDTYNEQFF.

This clonotype has at least ten counts. The chain has TRBV7-9 and TRBJ2-1; 10 nucleotides match TRBD2. CDR1 is SEHNR, CDR2 FQNEAQ, per germline (reference sequence). The CDR3 runs to 16 residues. The ends lost 4 bases at V and 6 bases at J; junction bases unmatched: 9. For the CDR3, the DNA is TGTGCCAGCAGCTCCCTGGGGACTAGCGCAAGCAATGAGCAGTTCTTC. Translation: CASSSLGTSASNEQFF.

This clonotype turned up a few times. V is TRBV7-2 and J is TRBJ2-1, with 9 bases fitting TRBD2. The CDR3 extends over 15 amino acids. Germline values: CDR1 SGHTA, CDR2 FQGNSA. V gave up 5 bases and J gave up 6 bases; unmatched junction bases: 8. The chain's CDR3 is CASSAASGISNEQFF. CDR3 nucleotide sequence: TGTGCCAGCAGCGCCGCTAGCGGGATTAGCAATGAGCAGTTCTTC.

In this sample, this clonotype turned up many times. This chain joins TRBV19 and TRBJ2-7; a weak D match, TRBD1 (5 bases). There are 14 residues in the CDR3. In germline, CDR1 is LNHDA, CDR2 SQIVND (reference sequence). V lost 4 bases and J 1 base, leaving 11 bases between the germline ends. CDR3 coding DNA: TGTGCCAGTAGTACTCGGGCAGGGTCCTACGAGCAGTACTTC. It codes for CASSTRAGSYEQYF.

At least ten counts were recorded for this clonotype. The chain combines TRBV5-1 with TRBJ1-1; 10 bases line up with TRBD1. Looked up from germline, CDR1 is SGHRS and CDR2 is YFSETQ. The ends lost 4 bases at V and 6 bases at J; junction bases unmatched: 6. This CDR3 comprises 14 residues. The DNA for the CDR3 is TGCGCCAGCAGCCGTGGACAGGGGGACTCTGAAGCTTTCTTT. Its translation is CASSRGQGDSEAFF.

There are many counts of this clonotype. The chain combines TRBV7-2 with TRBJ2-5, with 7 positions matching TRBD2. Germline CDR1 SGHTA, CDR2 FQGNSA. Losses at the gene ends were 11 bases for V and 1 base for J; bases not matched to a gene: 7. CDR3 size: 13 residues. The CDR3 DNA reads TGTGCCTGGGGAGGGAACTCCCAAGAGACCCAGTACTTC. This translates into CAWGGNSQETQYF.

At least ten counts were recorded for this clonotype. The chain is built from TRBV6-6 and TRBJ1-2; D not resolved. The germline V and J ends were trimmed by 2 bases and 3 bases, with 10 bases remaining between them. CDR1 is MNHNY, CDR2 SVGAGI, per germline (reference sequence). The CDR3 runs 14 residues. The CDR3 DNA reads as TGTGCCAGCAGTTACGACCCGGGTGACTATGGCTACACCTTC. It encodes CASSYDPGDYGYTF.

The table lists this clonotype with a few counts. J is TRBJ2-2 and V is TRBV4-3; the D is unclear. Germline assignment: CDR1 LGHNA and CDR2 YSLEER. This CDR3 region has 19 residues. Trimming stripped 0 bases from V and 0 bases from J, with 17 bases between. CDR3 sequence: CASSQDDQVRVANTGELFF. CDR3 DNA: TGCGCCAGCAGCCAAGATGATCAGGTCCGAGTCGCGAACACCGGGGAGCTGTTTTTT.

The chain uses TRBV4-2 and TRBJ2-2; maybe TRBD1 (5 bases). This CDR3 has 14 residues. CDR1 and CDR2 (germline): LGHNA, YNFKEQ. Trimming pared 5 bases from V and 6 bases from J, leaving 13 bases between. CDR3 sequence reads: CASSSQVTSGELFF. In nucleotides, the CDR3 is TGTGCCAGCAGCTCACAGGTCACCTCCGGGGAGCTGTTTTTT.

This clonotype was picked up a small number of times. The chain joins TRBV28 to TRBJ2-7, with D hard to call. Germline CDR1 is MDHEN and CDR2 is SYDVKM. CDR3 length equals 14 residues. Trimming removed 6 bases from V and 4 bases from J, with 16 bases in between. This CDR3 is CASSPFSWGYEQYF. DNA of the CDR3: TGTGCCAGCAGCCCGTTTAGTTGGGGATACGAGCAGTACTTC.

There are many counts of this clonotype. CDR3 protein: CASSDPVGGAGTEAFF. CDR3 in DNA: TGTGCCAGCAGTGACCCGGTGGGGGGCGCGGGCACTGAAGCTTTCTTT. The rearrangement links TRBV25-1 to TRBJ1-1, with D perhaps matching TRBD1 (6 bases). With 3 bases removed from V and 4 bases from J, the gap between germline ends came to 18 bases. CDR1 MGHDK and CDR2 SYGVNS come from the germline V gene. The CDR3 contains 16 residues. Using reference TRBV25-1 and TRBJ1-1 for the parts outside the CDR3, the full variable domain is EADIYQTPRYLVIGTGKKITLECSQTMGHDKMYWYQQDPGMELHLIHYSYGVNSTEKGDLSSESTVSRIRTEHFPLTLESARPSHTSQYLCASSDPVGGAGTEAFFGQGTRLTVV.

The chain has TRBV6-2 or TRBV6-3 and TRBJ2-5; perhaps TRBD2 as D (5 bases). V lost 6 bases and J 3 bases, leaving 8 bases between the germline ends. The CDR3 runs to 12 residues. Germline V gene lookup returns CDR1 MNHEY and CDR2 SVGEGT. The CDR3 DNA is TGTGCCAGCAGAAGACTAAAAGAGACCCAGTACTTC. Translation gives CASRRLKETQYF.

The sample holds many counts of this clonotype. This chain joins TRBV12-3 or TRBV12-4 and TRBJ1-1; D is perhaps TRBD1 (6 bases). The V end was cut by 6 bases, the J end by 6 bases, with 17 bases between. This CDR3 is 14 amino acids long. The CDR3 DNA reads as TGTGCCAGCAGACTACAGGGTGGGTTGGCTGAAGCTTTCTTT. Its protein product is CASRLQGGLAEAFF.

In its sample, this clonotype was seen many times. The V call is TRBV6-2 or TRBV6-3, the J call TRBJ1-6; D unresolved. Germline V gene data show CDR1 as MNHEY and CDR2 as SVGEGT. Between the trimmed V and J ends, which lost 7 bases and 7 bases, there was a span of 14 bases. The CDR3 consists of 14 residues. The CDR3 loop is CASTRSMRNSPLHF. CDR3 DNA sequence: TGTGCCAGCACCCGGAGTATGCGAAATTCACCCCTCCACTTT.

The V gene is TRBV3-1, the J gene TRBJ2-7, with TRBD1 identical over 8 bases. This CDR3 spans 14 amino acids. Trimming cost V 4 bases and J 4 bases; bases outside gene matches: 6. Germline assignment: CDR1 LGHDT and CDR2 YNNKEL (reference sequence). CDR3 in DNA: TGTGCCAGCAGCCTGACAGGGGATCCGTACGAGCAGTACTTC. Residues: CASSLTGDPYEQYF.